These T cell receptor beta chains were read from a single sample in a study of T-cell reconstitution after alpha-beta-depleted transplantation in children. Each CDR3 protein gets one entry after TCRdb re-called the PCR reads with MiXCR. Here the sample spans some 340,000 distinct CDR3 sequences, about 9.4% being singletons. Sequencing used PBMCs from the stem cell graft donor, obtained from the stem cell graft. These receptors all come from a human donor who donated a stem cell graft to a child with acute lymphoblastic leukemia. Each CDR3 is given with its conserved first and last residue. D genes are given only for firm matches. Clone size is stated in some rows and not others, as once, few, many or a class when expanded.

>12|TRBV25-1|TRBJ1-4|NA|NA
CASSANYEKLFF
TGTGCCAGCAGTGCGAATTATGAAAAACTGTTTTTT
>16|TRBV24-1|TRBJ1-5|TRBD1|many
CATSDPGQGDFRPQHF
TGTGCCACCAGTGACCCCGGACAGGGGGACTTTCGGCCCCAGCATTTT
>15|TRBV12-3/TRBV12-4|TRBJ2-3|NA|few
CASSFWAGTTDTQYF
TGTGCCAGCAGTTTTTGGGCGGGAACCACAGATACGCAGTATTTT
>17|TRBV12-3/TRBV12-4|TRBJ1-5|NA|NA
CASSFWGLGDRNQPQHF
TGTGCCAGCAGTTTTTGGGGGTTAGGGGACCGGAATCAGCCCCAGCATTTT
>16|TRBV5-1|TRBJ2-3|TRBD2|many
CASSTGTTGSTDTQYF
TGCGCCAGCAGCACCGGGACTACAGGTAGCACAGATACGCAGTATTTT
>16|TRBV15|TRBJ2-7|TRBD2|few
CATSRVSSGFTYEQYF
TGTGCCACCAGCAGAGTGTCTAGCGGGTTTACCTACGAGCAGTACTTC
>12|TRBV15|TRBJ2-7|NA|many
CATSRGREEQYF
TGTGCCACCAGCAGAGGCCGGGAGGAGCAGTACTTC
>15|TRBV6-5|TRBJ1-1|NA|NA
CASSYSIPMNTEAFF
TGTGCCAGCAGTTACTCGATTCCGATGAACACTGAGGCTTTCTTT
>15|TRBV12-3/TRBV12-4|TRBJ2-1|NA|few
CASSLKGAGHNEQFF
TGTGCCAGCAGTTTAAAAGGTGCGGGCCACAATGAGCAGTTCTTC
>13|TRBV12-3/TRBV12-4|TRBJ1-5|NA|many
CASSLGWDQPQHF
TGTGCCAGCAGTTTAGGGTGGGATCAGCCCCAGCATTTT
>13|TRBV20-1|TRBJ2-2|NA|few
CSANPYYTGELFF
TGCAGTGCTAACCCCTATTACACCGGGGAGCTGTTTTTT
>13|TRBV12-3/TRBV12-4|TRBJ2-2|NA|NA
CASSLGAGGELFF
TGTGCCAGCAGTTTAGGGGCGGGAGGGGAGCTGTTTTTT